This T cell receptor beta chain appears in the sequencing data of a study of cytomegalovirus exposure and HLA in healthy donors. About the study: Earlier results showed 90 million to 120 million unique TCR beta sequences derived from about 179 million T cells. Study-level findings and limits: A list of 150 or so TCR beta chains associated with cytomegalovirus was given.

Use of 60 Vbeta and 13 Jbeta primers characterized the PCR. Here immunoSEQ multiplex PCR was the method, and the copy in TCRdb shows in-frame clones only, minus some. This table has about 150,000 clones, over 75% appearing once. With respect to this clone: Its specificity is not known.

Sequencing input: PBMCs. This sequence was found in a woman in her twenties or thirties in good health and CMV-seronegative.

CDR3 loop: CASSADRVVEGYTF. DNA for the CDR3: TGTGCCAGCAGTGCGGACAGGGTCGTTGAGGGCTACACCTTC. This sequence joins TRBV6-5 and TRBJ1-2, with 8 nucleotides matching TRBD1. V shed 5 bases, J shed 8 bases, and the junction held 10 bases outside the gene matches. This CDR3 is built from 14 residues. The V gene's germline CDR1 is MNHEY and CDR2 SVGAGI.